This TCR beta chain was captured in a study of blood T cell repertoires in COVID-19. For the study at large: T cells, B-cell-depleted T cells, or PBMCs supplied cDNA or gDNA.

Repertoires were generated with immunoSEQ multiplex PCR, while TCRdb's copy carries only in-frame clones and drops some. The sample carries 90,000 to 150,000 clones, 85% to 90% recorded once. The sequence was collected from a man in his 70s who had recovered from COVID-19. Sequencing was carried out using peripheral blood.

Here the CDR3 reads CASSESIRVVQGNQPQHF. The CDR3 nucleotides are TGTGCCAGCAGTGAATCCATAAGGGTAGTACAGGGGAATCAGCCCCAGCATTTT. The gene calls are TRBV2 and TRBJ1-5, with 7 bases aligning to TRBD1. The CDR3 is 18 residues long. V lost 2 bases, J lost 4 bases, and 14 bases stayed unmatched. CDR1 is SNHLY and CDR2 is FYNNEI in the germline V gene.